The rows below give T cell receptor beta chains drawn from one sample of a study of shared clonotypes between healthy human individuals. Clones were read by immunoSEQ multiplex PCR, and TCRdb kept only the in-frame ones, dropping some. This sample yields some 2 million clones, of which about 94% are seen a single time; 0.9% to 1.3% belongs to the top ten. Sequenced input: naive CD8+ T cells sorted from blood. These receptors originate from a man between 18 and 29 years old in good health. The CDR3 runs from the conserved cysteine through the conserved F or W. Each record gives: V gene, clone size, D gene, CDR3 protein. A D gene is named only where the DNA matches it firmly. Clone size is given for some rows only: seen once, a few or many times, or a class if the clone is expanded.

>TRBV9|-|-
CASSVVPGDTGELFF
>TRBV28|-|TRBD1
CASSFPGTGGEPNEKLFF
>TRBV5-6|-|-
CASSETRRGGYEQYF
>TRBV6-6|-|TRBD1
CASVDRGSNQPQHF
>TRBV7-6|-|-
CASSLAAGAVTEAFF
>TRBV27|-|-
CASSPRDGYQPQHF
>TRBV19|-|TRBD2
CASPPGLASTDTQYF
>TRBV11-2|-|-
CASSPTGREQYF
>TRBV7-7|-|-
CASSLELGPGVPHYEQYF
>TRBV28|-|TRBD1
CASSPTGGGYEQYF
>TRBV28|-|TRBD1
CASSYRTGGPYEQYF
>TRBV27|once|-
CASSVGQNTEAFF
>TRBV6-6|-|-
CASWDGFYEQYF
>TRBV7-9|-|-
CASSLYRSTEAFF
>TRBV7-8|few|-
CASSLARADTQYF
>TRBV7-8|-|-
CASRGEGTYEQYF
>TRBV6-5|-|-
CASSYGEGGQPQHF
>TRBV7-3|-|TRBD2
CASSLGTSGGMAQETQYF
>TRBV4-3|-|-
CASSQFLGYEQYF
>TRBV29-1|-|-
CSAERGVDTGELFF
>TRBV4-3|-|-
CASSQDWNSLYTDTQYF
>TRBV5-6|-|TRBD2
CASSFGTSRIGAEQYF
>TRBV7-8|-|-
CASSLHSTYEQYF
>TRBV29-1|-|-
CSVERDYGYTF
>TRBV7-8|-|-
CASSLAAGYEQYF
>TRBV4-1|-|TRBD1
CASSNPGQGVYEQYF
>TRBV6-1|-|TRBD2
CASSELLRGGTYEQYF
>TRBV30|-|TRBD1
CACSLGTGGSYEQYF
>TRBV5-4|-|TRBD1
CASRSDRANEKLFF
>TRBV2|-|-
CASSEDGHSVKRGEQYF
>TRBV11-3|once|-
CASSSDAQETQYF
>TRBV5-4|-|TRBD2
CASSLLAGDLREQYF
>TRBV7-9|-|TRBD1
CASSIGQGSNQPQHF
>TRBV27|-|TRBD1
CASSLGQGWTEAFF